This TCR beta chain was captured in a study of cytomegalovirus exposure and HLA in healthy donors. CDR3 length: 16 residues. After removal of 3 bases from V and 3 bases from J, the junction contained 5 bases not matched to a gene. Germline V gene lookup returns CDR1 SGDLS and CDR2 YYNGEE. 60 Vbeta and 13 Jbeta primers were used in PCR. Generated by immunoSEQ multiplex PCR, the TCRdb table keeps only in-frame clones and is missing some. This sample yields some 190,000 clones, of which roughly 80% are seen a single time; 2.4% belongs to the top ten. Findings and limits, study-wide: Apart from CMV serostatus, no immune exposure information was available. The number of N-insertions in an Asian-associated ancestry cluster was reportedly below the roughly 670-donor mean in a later analysis.

A remark on this clone: Its specificity is unknown.

What was sequenced was PBMCs. V gene TRBV9 combines with J gene TRBJ1-4; 10 positions match TRBD1. The sequence was collected from a male donor in good health and CMV-seronegative. The CDR3 sequence: CASSAGTGAPNEKLFF. CDR3 nucleotide sequence: TGTGCCAGCAGCGCCGGGACAGGGGCCCCTAATGAAAAACTGTTTTTT.